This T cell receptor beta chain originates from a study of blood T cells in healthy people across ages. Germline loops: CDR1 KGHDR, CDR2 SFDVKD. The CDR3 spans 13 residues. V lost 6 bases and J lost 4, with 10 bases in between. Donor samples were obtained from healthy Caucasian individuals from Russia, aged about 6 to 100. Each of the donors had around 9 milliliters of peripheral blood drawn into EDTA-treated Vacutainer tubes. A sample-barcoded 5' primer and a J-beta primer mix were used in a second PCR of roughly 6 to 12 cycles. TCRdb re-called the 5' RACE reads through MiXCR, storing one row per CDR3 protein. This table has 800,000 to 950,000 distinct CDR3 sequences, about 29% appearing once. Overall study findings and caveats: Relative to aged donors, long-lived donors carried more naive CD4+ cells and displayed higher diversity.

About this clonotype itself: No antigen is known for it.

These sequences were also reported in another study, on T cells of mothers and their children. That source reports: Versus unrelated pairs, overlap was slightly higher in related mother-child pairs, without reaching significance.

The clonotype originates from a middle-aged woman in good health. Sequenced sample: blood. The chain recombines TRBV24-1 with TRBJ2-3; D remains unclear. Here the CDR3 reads CATSIGLADTQYF. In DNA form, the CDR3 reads TGTGCCACCAGTATAGGCCTCGCAGATACGCAGTATTTT.